This passage covers 20 T cell receptor beta chains from one sample sequenced in a study of blood T cell repertoires in COVID-19. This table comes from immunoSEQ multiplex PCR, and its TCRdb copy is limited to in-frame clones, with some not included. The data show about 270,000 clones, 86% seen once. Sequencing input: peripheral blood. The origin of the receptors is a woman between 65 and 79 years old with COVID-19, enrolled during active disease.

There are a few counts of this clone. The chain recombines TRBV1 with TRBJ2-5; the D call in the table, TRBD2, was not verified against the DNA. TRBV1 is termed a pseudogene. This CDR3 has 15 residues. CDR3 residues: CTSSQDRVGGETQYF. The CDR3 bases are TGCACCAGCAGCCAAGATCGAGTCGGAGGAGAGACCCAGTACTTC.

The genes are TRBV19 and TRBJ1-4, with D unresolved. CDR1 and CDR2 (germline): LNHDA, SQIVND (reference sequence). Trimming cost V 7 bases and J 3 bases, with 9 bases left between them. This CDR3 spans 13 amino acids. Here the CDR3 reads CASTGRANEKLFF. The CDR3 nucleotides read TGTGCCAGTACGGGGAGGGCTAATGAAAAACTGTTTTTT. The complete variable domain, with remaining parts taken from reference TRBV19 and TRBJ1-4, reads DGGITQSPKYLFRKEGQNVTLSCEQNLNHDAMYWYRQDPGQGLRLIYYSQIVNDFQKGDIAEGYSVSREKKESFPLTVTSAQKNPTAFYLCASTGRANEKLFFGSGTQLSVL.

This chain connects TRBV5-3 to TRBJ2-1; 8 positions match TRBD1. TRBV5-3 is noted as an ORF with a role that remains uncertain. Trimming took 1 base from V and 5 from J; bases not matched to a gene: 2. The CDR3 is 14 amino acids. The CDR3, as DNA: TGTGCCAGAAGCTTGTCGGACAGGGACAATGAGCAGTTCTTC. It yields the protein CARSLSDRDNEQFF.

The rearrangement uses TRBV27 and TRBJ2-1; tentatively, D is TRBD2 (6 bases). Trimming shortened V by 2 bases and J by 15 bases, and 11 bases separated the two germline ends. This CDR3 region has 11 residues. Germline V lookup: CDR1 MNHEY, CDR2 SMNVEV (reference sequence). The CDR3 DNA reads as TGTGCCAGCAGTTTAAGTGGGGAGGCGTTCTTC. Translation: CASSLSGEAFF.

The chain carries TRBV3-1 (or the pseudogene TRBV3-2) and TRBJ2-7; 8 nucleotides line up with TRBD1. CDR3 length: 12 amino acids. Germline-derived CDR1 and CDR2 are LGHDT and YNNKEL (reference sequence). Germline trimming cut 2 bases from V and 7 bases from J; bases unmatched to any gene: 1. CDR3 nucleotides: TGTGCCAGCAGCCAAACAGGGGGAGAGCAGTACTTC. Protein sequence: CASSQTGGEQYF.

V and J are TRBV2 and TRBJ1-2, with 10 positions matching TRBD1. V gave up 7 bases and J gave up 6 bases; unmatched junction bases: 5. This CDR3 is built from 13 residues. Germline V gene data show CDR1 as SNHLY and CDR2 as FYNNEI. The CDR3 spells CASIYGTGDGYTF. The DNA of the CDR3 is TGTGCCAGCATTTATGGGACAGGGGATGGCTACACCTTC. Full variable domain (rest looked up from reference TRBV2 and TRBJ1-2): EPEVTQTPSHQVTQMGQEVILRCVPISNHLYFYWYRQILGQKVEFLVSFYNNEISEKSEIFDDQFSVERPDGSNFTLKIRSTKLEDSAMYFCASIYGTGDGYTFGSGTRLTVV.

Notes on this clone: Mismatch with germline at one junction end may stem from a read error. This sequence joins TRBV24-1 and TRBJ2-1; 8 bases are a match to TRBD1. Germline CDR1 is KGHDR and CDR2 is SFDVKD. There are 16 residues in the CDR3. The CDR3 here is CATSAPGQDSNNEQFF. CDR3 DNA: TGTGCCACCAGTGCCCCGGGACAGGACTCCAACAATGAGCAGTTCTTC.

The chain recombines TRBV6-5 with TRBJ2-7, with 8 bases identical to TRBD2. V gave up 7 bases and J gave up 0 bases; unmatched junction bases: 8. Germline CDR1 MNHEY, CDR2 SVGAGI. The CDR3 sequence is 15 residues long. The chain's CDR3 is CASIHGGGISYEQYF. The CDR3 DNA reads TGTGCCAGCATCCACGGGGGGGGGATCTCCTACGAGCAGTACTTC.

The V gene is TRBV7-2, the J gene TRBJ2-3; possibly TRBD1 for D (5 bases). Per germline, CDR1 SGHTA and CDR2 FQGNSA. The CDR3 has 14 residues. V shed 0 bases and J shed 5 bases, with 9 bases lying between them. CDR3 coding DNA: TGTGCCAGCAGCTTAGCGGGGCCCGGAGATACGCAGTATTTT. This codes for CASSLAGPGDTQYF.

The chain uses TRBV19 and TRBJ1-2, with TRBD1 as a possible D gene (5 bases). From germline, CDR1 is LNHDA and CDR2 SQIVND (reference sequence). This CDR3 region has 14 residues. The V gene lost 4 bases and the J gene lost 4 bases, with 13 bases spanning the gap. CDR3 sequence reads: CASSTPGLSYGYTF. CDR3 DNA sequence: TGTGCCAGTAGTACCCCAGGGCTGAGCTATGGCTACACCTTC.

The J gene is TRBJ2-3, the V gene TRBV28, with 7 positions matching TRBD2. This CDR3 has 15 residues. After removal of 6 bases from V and 1 base from J, the junction contained 7 bases not matched to a gene. Per the germline V gene, CDR1 is MDHEN and CDR2 is SYDVKM. CDR3 loop: CASSDRDYRTDTQYF. The CDR3 DNA reads TGTGCCAGCAGCGACCGGGACTACCGCACAGATACGCAGTATTTT.

The genes are TRBV24-1 and TRBJ2-1, with 9 positions matching TRBD1. Trimming at V came to 9 bases and at J to 1 base, leaving 9 bases not matched to a gene. CDR1 is KGHDR and CDR2 is SFDVKD in the germline V gene. CDR3 size: 16 residues. The CDR3 bases are TGTGCCACCCGTGGGGGACAGGGCACGTCCTACAATGAGCAGTTCTTC. Translated, it gives CATRGGQGTSYNEQFF.

This chain connects TRBV4-2 to TRBJ1-3; no clear D gene. Germline CDR1 LGHNA, CDR2 YNFKEQ. V shed 2 bases and J shed 1 base, with 9 bases lying between them. The CDR3 covers 15 residues. Written as DNA, the CDR3 is TGTGCCAGCAGCCAATCGGTTTATTCTGGAAACACCATATATTTT. This gives the protein CASSQSVYSGNTIYF.

In this sample, this clone turned up a few times. The DNA for the CDR3 is TGTGCCAGCAGCTTAGTAGGGGGCGACTATAATTCACCCCTCCACTTT. Translated, it gives CASSLVGGDYNSPLHF. The chain couples TRBV7-2 to TRBJ1-6, with 7 bases matching TRBD1. The germline CDR1 and CDR2 sequences are SGHTA and FQGNSA. This CDR3 has 16 amino acids. V lost 1 base, J lost 3 bases, and 3 bases stayed unmatched. The complete variable domain, with remaining parts taken from reference TRBV7-2 and TRBJ1-6, reads GAGVSQSPSNKVTEKGKDVELRCDPISGHTALYWYRQSLGQGLEFLIYFQGNSAPDKSGLPSDRFSAERTGGSVSTLTIQRTQQEDSAVYLCASSLVGGDYNSPLHFGNGTRLTVT.

The chain is built from TRBV7-9 and TRBJ2-7; TRBD1 might be the D (6 bases). This CDR3 spans 14 amino acids. V was cut by 0 bases and J by 3 bases, with 9 bases left in between. Germline CDR1 SEHNR, CDR2 FQNEAQ (reference sequence). The CDR3 bases are TGTGCCAGCAGCTTAGCGGGGGCTGTCTACGAGCAGTACTTC. Residues: CASSLAGAVYEQYF.

The rearrangement links TRBV6-5 to TRBJ2-5; the match to TRBD2 covers 8 bases. Trimming took 6 bases from V and 5 from J; bases not matched to a gene: 11. The CDR3 is made up of 15 amino acids. The germline gives CDR1 MNHEY, CDR2 SVGAGI. This chain's CDR3 is CASRKSGGPRETQYF. The DNA of the CDR3 is TGTGCCAGCAGAAAAAGCGGGGGCCCGAGGGAGACCCAGTACTTC.

The rearrangement uses TRBV19 and TRBJ1-3; the D gene is possibly TRBD1 (6 bases). V was trimmed by 4 bases and J by 0 bases, leaving 10 bases between them. Germline-derived CDR1 and CDR2 are LNHDA and SQIVND (reference sequence). This CDR3 contains 15 residues. The CDR3: CASSTTGNSGNTIYF. The CDR3 nucleotides read TGTGCCAGTAGTACGACAGGTAACTCTGGAAACACCATATATTTT.

The chain recombines TRBV5-1 with TRBJ1-6, with 8 bases fitting TRBD1. J was trimmed by 8 bases and V by 4 bases; bases with no gene match: 23. The CDR3 runs 20 residues. Germline CDR1 is SGHRS and CDR2 is YFSETQ. CDR3 loop: CASSDLGFGDRLSGYSPLHF. The CDR3 region has the DNA TGCGCCAGCAGCGATCTCGGTTTTGGGGACAGGCTATCTGGGTATTCACCCCTCCACTTT.

V and J are TRBV29-1 and TRBJ2-7, with 7 bases fitting TRBD2. Germline lookup yields CDR1 SQVTM and CDR2 ANQGSEA. V gave up 1 base and J gave up 0 bases; unmatched junction bases: 3. This CDR3 has 14 amino acids. CDR3 nucleotides: TGCAGCGTTGAAGCGGGGGGATACTCCTACGAGCAGTACTTC. Its protein product is CSVEAGGYSYEQYF.

CDR3: CATTSAPTSGGVCTDTQYF. The CDR3 DNA sequence: TGTGCCACCACATCGGCCCCGACTAGCGGGGGGGTTTGCACAGATACGCAGTATTTT. The chain combines TRBV24-1 with TRBJ2-3; TRBD2 aligns across 14 bases. Looked up from germline, CDR1 is KGHDR and CDR2 is SFDVKD. The CDR3 spans 19 residues. The ends lost 8 bases at V and 1 base at J; junction bases unmatched: 13.